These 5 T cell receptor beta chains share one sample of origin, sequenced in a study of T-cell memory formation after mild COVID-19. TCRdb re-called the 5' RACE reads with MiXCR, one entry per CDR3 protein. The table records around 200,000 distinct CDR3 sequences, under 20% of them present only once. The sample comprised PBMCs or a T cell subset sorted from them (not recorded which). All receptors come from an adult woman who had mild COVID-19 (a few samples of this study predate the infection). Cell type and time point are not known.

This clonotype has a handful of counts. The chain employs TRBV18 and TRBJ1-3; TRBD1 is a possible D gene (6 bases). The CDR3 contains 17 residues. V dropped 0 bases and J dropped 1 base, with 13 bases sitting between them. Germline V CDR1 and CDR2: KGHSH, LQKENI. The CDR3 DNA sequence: TGTGCCAGCTCACCACCGGGGGGCCAACCGTCTGGAAACACCATATATTTT. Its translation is CASSPPGGQPSGNTIYF. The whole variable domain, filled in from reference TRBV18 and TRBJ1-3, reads NAGVMQNPRHLVRRRGQEARLRCSPMKGHSHVYWYRQLPEEGLKFMVYLQKENIIDESGMPKERFSAEFPKEGPSILRIQQVVRGDSAAYFCASSPPGGQPSGNTIYFGEGSWLTVV.

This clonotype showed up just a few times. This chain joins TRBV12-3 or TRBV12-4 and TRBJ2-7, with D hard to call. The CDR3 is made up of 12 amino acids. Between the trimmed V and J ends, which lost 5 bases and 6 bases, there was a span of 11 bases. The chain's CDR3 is CASSLPPGEQYF. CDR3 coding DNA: TGTGCCAGCAGTCTCCCCCCGGGCGAGCAGTACTTC.

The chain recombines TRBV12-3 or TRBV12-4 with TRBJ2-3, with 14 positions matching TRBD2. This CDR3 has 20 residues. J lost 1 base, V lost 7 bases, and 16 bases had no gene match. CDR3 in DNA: TGTGCCAGCAACCTCTCCGGACTAGCGGGGGGCCGAGGGGGCACAGATACGCAGTATTTT. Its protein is CASNLSGLAGGRGGTDTQYF.

The CDR3 sequence is CASSQESDRRSGNTIYF. The CDR3 bases are TGTGCCAGCAGCCAAGAATCGGACAGGAGGTCTGGAAACACCATATATTTT. This chain uses TRBV14 with TRBJ1-3; 7 bases align to TRBD1. Per germline, CDR1 SGHDN and CDR2 FVKESK. The V gene end was trimmed by 0 bases and the J gene end by 1 base; junction bases not matched to a gene: 6. CDR3 length equals 17 residues.

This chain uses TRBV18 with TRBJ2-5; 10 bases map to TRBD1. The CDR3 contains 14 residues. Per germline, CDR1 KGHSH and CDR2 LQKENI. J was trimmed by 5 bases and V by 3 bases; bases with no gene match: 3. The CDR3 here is CASSPPGQGETQYF. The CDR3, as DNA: TGTGCCAGCTCACCTCCGGGACAGGGGGAGACCCAGTACTTC. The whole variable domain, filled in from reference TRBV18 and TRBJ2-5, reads NAGVMQNPRHLVRRRGQEARLRCSPMKGHSHVYWYRQLPEEGLKFMVYLQKENIIDESGMPKERFSAEFPKEGPSILRIQQVVRGDSAAYFCASSPPGQGETQYFGPGTRLLVL.